A selection of T cell receptor beta chains follows, all from one sample in a study of T cells in Graves' hyperthyroidism and ophthalmopathy. TCRdb recomputed calls from the multiplex PCR reads with MiXCR, one row per CDR3 protein. The sample yields approximately 590,000 distinct CDR3 sequences, 15% to 18% seen once. The sample taken for sequencing was blood. The receptors stem from a woman younger than 45 with Graves' hyperthyroidism. Both conserved end residues are part of each CDR3. The D gene is left open where the match is weak. The size field is filled for only some rows; it gives once, few, many or a size class.

d_call	j_call	v_call	clone_size	cdr3_aa	cdr3_nt
TRBD1	TRBJ1-2	TRBV28	many	CASCLRDRGRLDGYTF	TGTGCCAGCTGCCTCCGGGACAGGGGGCGCCTTGATGGCTACACCTTC
.	TRBJ1-1	TRBV30	.	CAWSEGLPTEAFF	TGTGCCTGGAGTGAGGGCCTCCCCACTGAAGCTTTCTTT
TRBD1	TRBJ1-2	TRBV27	many	CASKELGQDANYGYTF	TGTGCCAGCAAGGAGCTGGGACAGGACGCTAACTATGGCTACACCTTC
.	TRBJ1-5	TRBV20-1	many	CSVRQSVNQPQHF	TGCAGTGTAAGACAGAGCGTCAATCAGCCCCAGCATTTT
TRBD1	TRBJ1-1	TRBV12-3/TRBV12-4	many	CASSRTGNTKAFF	TGTGCCAGCAGCAGGACAGGGAACACTAAAGCTTTCTTT
.	TRBJ2-7	TRBV5-1	few	CASTPNNAPGWSSEQYF	TGCGCCAGCACCCCCAATAACGCCCCGGGATGGTCGTCCGAGCAGTACTTC
.	TRBJ2-4	TRBV6-6	few	CASSYDGQRGDIQYF	TGTGCCAGCAGTTACGATGGACAGAGGGGGGACATTCAGTACTTC
TRBD2	TRBJ2-7	TRBV19	.	CAGSISGLAVYEQYF	TGTGCCGGTAGCATCTCGGGACTAGCGGTGTACGAGCAGTACTTC
TRBD2	TRBJ2-1	TRBV29-1	many	CSVDRTGLAGAGEQFF	TGCAGCGTTGACCGAACGGGACTAGCGGGGGCCGGTGAGCAGTTCTTC
TRBD1	TRBJ2-3	TRBV12-3/TRBV12-4	many	CASSFNRGRDTQYF	TGTGCCAGCAGTTTTAACAGGGGGCGGGATACGCAGTATTTT
TRBD1	TRBJ2-1	TRBV29-1	many	CSVADRRYNEQFF	TGCAGCGTTGCGGACAGGCGATACAATGAGCAGTTCTTC
TRBD2	TRBJ2-2	TRBV5-6	.	CASSLGPAGVTGELFF	TGTGCCAGCAGCTTGGGACCAGCGGGAGTCACCGGGGAGCTGTTTTTT
TRBD2	TRBJ2-7	TRBV20-1	many	CSARDLRGGRDYEQYF	TGCAGTGCTAGAGATCTCCGGGGCGGGAGGGACTACGAGCAGTACTTC
.	TRBJ2-3	TRBV20-1	many	CSACRTQGMADTQYF	TGCAGTGCCTGCCGGACCCAGGGGATGGCAGATACGCAGTATTTT
.	TRBJ2-1	TRBV4-3	few	CASSQGRTLNEQFF	TGCGCCAGCAGCCAAGGAAGGACTCTCAATGAGCAGTTCTTC
TRBD2	TRBJ2-3	TRBV18	.	CASSPPYRLAGNTDTQYF	TGTGCCAGCTCACCACCGTATCGACTAGCGGGAAACACAGATACGCAGTATTTT
TRBD1	TRBJ2-1	TRBV30	many	CAWSVVRGPSNNEQFF	TGTGCCTGGAGTGTGGTTAGGGGGCCTTCCAACAATGAGCAGTTCTTC
TRBD1	TRBJ1-2	TRBV20-1	few	CSASGTGFTF	TGCAGTGCTAGTGGGACAGGGTTTACCTTC
TRBD1	TRBJ2-5	TRBV14	.	CASSQKGQKETQYF	TGTGCCAGCAGCCAAAAGGGACAGAAAGAGACCCAGTACTTC
.	TRBJ2-6	TRBV18	few	CASSLPHGANVLTF	TGTGCCAGCTCACTCCCCCATGGGGCCAACGTCCTGACTTTC
TRBD2	TRBJ2-3	TRBV5-1	.	CASSLLASGDLTDTQYF	TGCGCCAGCAGCTTGTTGGCTAGCGGGGATCTCACAGATACGCAGTATTTT
.	TRBJ1-2	TRBV28	few	CASTTGAASYGYTF	TGTGCCAGCACCACGGGGGCAGCATCCTATGGCTACACCTTC
TRBD2	TRBJ2-7	TRBV3-1	many	CASSHFAGDYEQYF	TGTGCCAGCAGCCACTTTGCGGGAGACTACGAGCAGTACTTC
TRBD1	TRBJ2-7	TRBV28	many	CASSSQGPISYEQYF	TGTGCCAGCAGTTCACAGGGGCCGATCTCCTACGAGCAGTACTTC
.	TRBJ1-1	TRBV5-8	few	CASSLPQEDAFF	TGTGCCAGCAGCTTGCCCCAGGAGGATGCTTTCTTT
.	TRBJ1-2	TRBV30	many	CAWTGVTNYGYTF	TGTGCCTGGACAGGGGTGACTAACTATGGCTACACCTTC
.	TRBJ2-7	TRBV6-5	few	CASSYSGGFTYEQYF	TGTGCCAGCAGTTACTCAGGGGGGTTCACCTACGAGCAGTACTTC
.	TRBJ1-6	TRBV5-1	many	CASQEEAQERSPLHF	TGCGCCAGCCAGGAGGAGGCTCAAGAGCGCTCACCCCTCCACTTT
.	TRBJ2-2	TRBV27	.	CASTQFREMGAGELFF	TGTGCCAGCACACAGTTTCGGGAAATGGGCGCCGGGGAGCTGTTTTTT
.	TRBJ2-1	TRBV7-8	few	CASSLRDLIYNEQFF	TGTGCCAGCAGCCTGCGAGATCTAATTTACAATGAGCAGTTCTTC
TRBD2	TRBJ2-3	TRBV9	.	CASSVVPSGFTDTQYF	TGTGCCAGCAGCGTAGTACCTAGCGGATTCACAGATACGCAGTATTTT
TRBD2	TRBJ2-1	TRBV20-1	.	CSASGPGTTLASSYNEQFF	TGCAGTGCTAGTGGCCCCGGGACTACGCTTGCAAGCTCCTACAATGAGCAGTTCTTC
.	TRBJ2-1	TRBV5-1	many	CASSWLGNEQFF	TGCGCCAGCAGCTGGCTGGGCAATGAGCAGTTCTTC
.	TRBJ2-1	TRBV5-1	once	CASSLVLNYNEQFF	TGCGCCAGCAGCTTGGTTTTGAACTACAATGAGCAGTTCTTC
TRBD2	TRBJ2-7	TRBV7-2	many	CASSPRLAGSVEQYF	TGTGCCAGCAGCCCTCGACTAGCGGGATCGGTTGAGCAGTACTTC
TRBD2	TRBJ2-7	TRBV7-2	many	CASSLVGTSGYEQYF	TGTGCCAGCAGCTTAGTAGGGACTAGCGGGTACGAGCAGTACTTC
TRBD1	TRBJ2-2	TRBV20-1	few	CARGTGTGLTGELFF	TGCGCCCGTGGTACCGGGACAGGGTTGACCGGGGAGCTGTTTTTT
.	TRBJ2-4	TRBV30	few	CAWSTLPGPQYF	TGTGCCTGGAGTACCCTGCCGGGGCCTCAGTACTTC
TRBD2	TRBJ2-5	TRBV28	few	CASHGTSGRAGETQYF	TGTGCCAGCCACGGGACTAGCGGGAGGGCCGGAGAGACCCAGTACTTC
.	TRBJ1-2	TRBV12-3/TRBV12-4	many	CASSLRGGYTF	TGTGCCAGCAGTTTAAGGGGTGGCTACACCTTC
TRBD1	TRBJ2-2	TRBV11-3	few	CASSSWDRGTGELFF	TGTGCCAGCAGCTCTTGGGACAGGGGCACCGGGGAGCTGTTTTTT
.	TRBJ1-2	TRBV3-1	.	CASSPQGSFYGYTF	TGTGCCAGCAGCCCCCAGGGGTCCTTCTATGGCTACACCTTC
TRBD2	TRBJ2-1	TRBV20-1	.	CSARGFAGETSSYNEQFF	TGCAGTGCTAGAGGGTTCGCGGGAGAAACTAGCTCCTACAATGAGCAGTTCTTC
.	TRBJ2-5	TRBV7-2	few	CASSSPPGTQWQETQYF	TGTGCCAGCAGCTCGCCTCCCGGGACCCAGTGGCAAGAGACCCAGTACTTC
TRBD1	TRBJ2-3	TRBV4-2	.	CASGQYRQGTTDTQYF	TGTGCCAGCGGCCAATACCGACAGGGGACCACAGATACGCAGTATTTT
TRBD2	TRBJ2-7	TRBV19	.	CASSGTSVDYEQYF	TGTGCCAGTAGTGGAACTAGCGTGGACTACGAGCAGTACTTC
.	TRBJ2-1	TRBV5-1	.	CASSFSSASSYNEQFF	TGCGCCAGCAGCTTCTCTAGCGCGAGCTCCTACAATGAGCAGTTCTTC
.	TRBJ2-7	TRBV11-2	many	CASSFSDNYEQYF	TGTGCCAGCAGCTTTTCGGACAACTACGAGCAGTACTTC
.	TRBJ2-1	TRBV20-1	.	CSARATGTSKSYNEQFF	TGCAGTGCTAGGGCCACCGGGACTTCCAAATCCTACAATGAGCAGTTCTTC